This is a list of T cell receptor beta chains from one sample in a study of blood T cell repertoires in COVID-19. Generated by immunoSEQ multiplex PCR, the TCRdb table keeps only in-frame clones and is missing some. The data hold some 200,000 clones, with about 85% observed a single time. Sequencing was carried out using peripheral blood. Receptors originate from a woman of 80 years or more with active or convalescent COVID-19. Both conserved end residues are part of each CDR3. Each record gives: V gene, D gene, clone size, J gene, CDR3 protein, CDR3 DNA. The D gene is left open where the match is weak. Clone sizes are given selectively: once, few, many, or a class where the clone is expanded.

TRBV6-6	TRBD1	-	TRBJ1-1	CASSSPGTGNTEAFF	TGTGCCAGCAGTTCCCCCGGGACAGGGAACACTGAAGCTTTCTTT
TRBV19	TRBD1	-	TRBJ1-6	CASSTRQGTNSPLHF	TGTGCCAGTAGTACGCGACAGGGGACTAATTCACCCCTCCACTTT
TRBV14	-	-	TRBJ1-2	CASSQDRNYGYTF	TGTGCCAGCAGCCAAGACAGGAACTATGGCTACACCTTC
TRBV2	-	-	TRBJ2-5	CASVPLVGGTQYF	TGTGCCAGCGTTCCCCTGGTGGGGGGGACCCAGTACTTC
TRBV11-3	-	-	TRBJ2-2	CASSLGATGSHTGELFF	TGTGCCAGCAGCTTAGGAGCCACAGGGTCCCACACCGGGGAGCTGTTTTTT
TRBV5-1	-	-	TRBJ2-5	CASSSGETQYF	TGCGCCAGCAGCTCCGGGGAGACCCAGTACTTC
TRBV12-5	TRBD2	few	TRBJ2-1	CASGLYGASGQREQFF	TGTGCTAGTGGTTTGTACGGGGCTAGCGGTCAGAGGGAGCAGTTCTTC
TRBV7-2	-	-	TRBJ1-5	CASSYSGGAGNQPQHF	TGTGCCAGCAGCTATAGTGGGGGGGCAGGCAATCAGCCCCAGCATTTT
TRBV5-5	-	few	TRBJ1-5	CASRTAAYYQNQPQHF	TGTGCCAGCAGGACAGCCGCCTATTACCAAAATCAGCCCCAGCATTTT
TRBV11-2	TRBD1	-	TRBJ2-7	CASSLGWTGGYEQYF	TGTGCCAGCAGCTTAGGATGGACAGGAGGCTACGAGCAGTACTTC
TRBV5-1	TRBD2	-	TRBJ2-7	CASSLPGLAGAYEQYF	TGCGCCAGCAGCTTACCGGGACTAGCGGGAGCTTACGAGCAGTACTTC
TRBV27	TRBD1	-	TRBJ1-6	CASSHRGRLGSPLHF	TGTGCCAGCAGTCACAGGGGGCGGTTGGGTTCACCCCTCCACTTT
TRBV27	-	-	TRBJ2-1	CASRFVGGANNEQFF	TGTGCCAGCAGGTTTGTTGGGGGCGCAAACAATGAGCAGTTCTTC
TRBV3-1/TRBV3-2	-	-	TRBJ1-2	CASSQGRAPNYGYTF	TGTGCCAGCAGCCAGGGGAGGGCGCCTAACTATGGCTACACCTTC
TRBV6-6	TRBD2	-	TRBJ2-5	CASSYLLAGRETQYF	TGTGCCAGCAGTTACTTGCTAGCGGGTCGGGAGACCCAGTACTTC
TRBV11-2	TRBD1	-	TRBJ2-1	CASSLAPSGQASYNEQFF	TGTGCCAGCAGCTTAGCTCCAAGTGGACAGGCCTCCTACAATGAGCAGTTCTTC
TRBV9	TRBD2	once	TRBJ2-1	CASTPSAGLVDNEQFF	TGTGCCAGCACCCCCAGCGCGGGACTAGTTGACAATGAGCAGTTCTTC
TRBV6-5	-	-	TRBJ1-1	CASSYSSRARNTEAFF	TGTGCCAGCAGTTACTCGTCCAGGGCGCGGAACACTGAAGCTTTCTTT
TRBV28	TRBD1	-	TRBJ2-5	CASSLSQGLETQYF	TGTGCCAGCAGTTTATCACAGGGGCTGGAGACCCAGTACTTC
TRBV5-4	-	-	TRBJ2-2	CASSQTGTSGDWELFF	TGTGCCAGCAGTCAGACCGGGACCTCGGGAGACTGGGAGCTGTTTTTT
TRBV11-2	-	-	TRBJ2-5	CASSPDSPQETQYF	TGTGCCAGCAGCCCGGACAGCCCCCAAGAGACCCAGTACTTC
TRBV5-1	-	-	TRBJ1-4	CASTGAESGEKLFF	TGCGCCAGCACCGGAGCGGAGTCGGGAGAAAAACTGTTTTTT
TRBV15	-	-	TRBJ1-4	CATSRDYGRVNEKLFF	TGTGCCACCAGCAGAGATTATGGCAGGGTTAATGAAAAACTGTTTTTT
TRBV7-9	-	-	TRBJ2-3	CASSPRRSTDTQYF	TGTGCCAGCAGCCCACGGAGGAGCACAGATACGCAGTATTTT
TRBV5-1	TRBD1	-	TRBJ2-7	CASSFGTGGYEQYF	TGCGCCAGCAGCTTTGGGACAGGCGGCTACGAGCAGTACTTC
TRBV2	-	-	TRBJ1-2	CASSLGGQGNGYTF	TGTGCCAGCAGTTTAGGCGGGCAGGGGAATGGCTACACCTTC
TRBV6-6	TRBD1	-	TRBJ2-7	CASTTGGMSYEQYF	TGTGCCAGCACGACAGGGGGCATGTCCTACGAGCAGTACTTC
TRBV30	-	-	TRBJ2-3	CAWSVQRMSTQYF	TGTGCCTGGAGTGTACAGCGGATGAGTACGCAGTATTTT
TRBV6-5	-	-	TRBJ2-1	CASSRGVDEQFF	TGTGCCAGCAGCCGAGGCGTGGATGAGCAGTTCTTC
TRBV18	-	-	TRBJ2-7	CASSLGGPPYEQYF	TGTGCCAGCTCTTTGGGCGGGCCTCCCTACGAGCAGTACTTC
TRBV28	TRBD1	-	TRBJ2-7	CASSQTGYANEQYF	TGTGCCAGCAGTCAGACAGGGTACGCTAACGAGCAGTACTTC
TRBV4-1	TRBD1	-	TRBJ2-2	CASSREGGAPGELFF	TGCGCCAGCAGCCGGGAAGGGGGCGCCCCCGGGGAGCTGTTTTTT
TRBV28	-	-	TRBJ2-5	CASSRVVGYQETQYF	TGTGCCAGCAGCCGAGTGGTCGGGTACCAAGAGACCCAGTACTTC
TRBV28	TRBD1	-	TRBJ1-5	CASSLPRQGNQPQHF	TGTGCCAGCAGTTTGCCTAGACAGGGGAATCAGCCCCAGCATTTT
TRBV27	-	-	TRBJ1-6	CASSLSPPQGSYNSPLHF	TGTGCCAGCAGTTTATCGCCTCCACAGGGAAGTTATAATTCACCCCTCCACTTT
TRBV5-4	TRBD1	-	TRBJ2-2	CASSLGTGGSRTGELFF	TGTGCCAGCAGCTTAGGGACAGGGGGCTCGAGGACCGGGGAGCTGTTTTTT
TRBV7-2	-	-	TRBJ1-5	CASSLAGAGNQPQHF	TGTGCCAGCAGCTTAGCGGGGGCCGGCAATCAGCCCCAGCATTTT
TRBV19	-	-	TRBJ1-2	CASSSRGRGGGYTF	TGTGCCAGTAGTTCCCGAGGGAGGGGTGGAGGCTACACCTTC
TRBV9	TRBD1	once	TRBJ2-5	CASSVGGTGEETQYF	TGTGCCAGCAGCGTAGGGGGGACAGGGGAAGAGACCCAGTACTTC
TRBV23-1	-	-	TRBJ1-1	CASSQTRRQGLTAFF	TGCGCCAGCAGTCAAACCCGCAGGCAGGGGCTAACAGCTTTCTTT
TRBV5-4	-	-	TRBJ2-5	CASSLSGVNQETQYF	TGTGCCAGCAGCTTATCGGGGGTGAACCAAGAGACCCAGTACTTC
TRBV20-1	-	few	TRBJ1-1	CSRDAVEAFF	TGCAGCCGCGACGCGGTTGAAGCTTTCTTT
TRBV20-1	-	-	TRBJ1-5	CSASSGYVGNQPQHF	TGCAGTGCTAGTTCAGGGTATGTTGGCAATCAGCCCCAGCATTTT
TRBV27	TRBD1	-	TRBJ1-1	CASRTGVNTEAFF	TGTGCCAGCAGGACAGGGGTAAACACTGAAGCTTTCTTT
TRBV7-2	-	-	TRBJ1-6	CASSLYQTDNSPLHF	TGTGCCAGCAGCTTATACCAGACAGATAATTCACCCCTCCACTTT
TRBV5-1	-	-	TRBJ1-4	CASREQTTNEKLFF	TGCGCCAGCAGGGAACAGACAACTAATGAAAAACTGTTTTTT
TRBV19	-	-	TRBJ1-2	CASSSSPGAPKGGYTF	TGTGCCAGTAGTAGCTCCCCTGGTGCGCCCAAGGGGGGCTACACCTTC
TRBV3-1/TRBV3-2	TRBD2	-	TRBJ2-4	CASSQDLSASGGNIQYF	TGTGCCAGCAGCCAAGATCTTTCGGCTAGCGGGGGAAACATTCAGTACTTC